This T cell receptor beta chain is drawn from a study of cytomegalovirus exposure and HLA in healthy donors. Regarding the study as a whole: Presence/absence analysis assumed near-uniform sequencing depth across donors. Researchers counted over 150 TCR beta chains as cytomegalovirus-associated. A missense variant in DCLRE1C was later tied to TCR beta V- and J-gene trimming.

Regarding this clone: Its antigen is unidentified.

The germline V gene has CDR1 SGHAT and CDR2 FQNNGV. Trimming removed 11 bases from V and 2 bases from J, with 16 bases in between. The CDR3 consists of 13 residues. Primers: 60 Vbeta forward and 13 Jbeta reverse. Method: immunoSEQ multiplex PCR; TCRdb's copy keeps in-frame clones and lacks some. Among about 160,000 clones listed, 82% were seen once. This TCR was sampled from a girl under 18 in good health and CMV-seropositive. The chain links TRBV11-2 to TRBJ2-7, with a tentative D call TRBD1 (6 bases). The sample comprised PBMCs. CDR3 sequence (DNA): TGTGCCTCCAGGGGCAGGAGAGCCTACGAGCAGTACTTC. This translates into CASRGRRAYEQYF.